Listed below are T cell receptor beta chains from one sample, sequenced in a study of T-cell memory formation after mild COVID-19. TCRdb fed the 5' RACE reads into MiXCR, producing one record per CDR3 protein. The sample yields about 90,000 distinct CDR3 sequences, approximately 13% seen once. The sequenced material came from PBMCs or a T cell subset sorted from them (not recorded which). The receptor source for this set is an adult woman who had mild COVID-19 (a few samples of this study predate the infection). Cell type and time point are not known. Each CDR3 is given with its conserved first and last residue. Each record gives: V gene, clone size, CDR3 length, D gene, J gene, CDR3 protein, CDR3 DNA. The D gene is left open where the match is weak. Only some rows state a clone size, as once, few, many or a class for expanded clones.

>TRBV6-5|many|16|NA|TRBJ2-6
CASSYLTVGGANVLTF
TGTGCCAGCAGTTACTTAACGGTTGGGGGGGCCAACGTCCTGACTTTC
>TRBV11-2|NA|15|NA|TRBJ1-6
CASSEDGGSHSPLHF
TGTGCCAGCAGCGAGGACGGGGGCTCTCATTCACCCCTCCACTTT
>TRBV5-1|NA|17|NA|TRBJ2-1
CASSPVPGRSSYNEQFF
TGCGCCAGCAGCCCGGTCCCCGGTAGGAGCTCCTACAATGAGCAGTTCTTC
>TRBV30|NA|15|TRBD2|TRBJ2-7
CASREGTGASNEQYF
TGTGCTTCCCGGGAGGGTACGGGAGCGTCGAACGAGCAGTACTTC
>TRBV20-1|few|16|TRBD2|TRBJ2-5
CSATKDRLAGGETQYF
TGCAGTGCTACGAAGGACCGACTAGCGGGGGGGGAGACCCAGTACTTC
>TRBV3-1|few|14|TRBD2|TRBJ2-1
CASSPGGAYNEQFF
TGTGCCAGCAGCCCCGGGGGGGCATACAATGAGCAGTTCTTC
>TRBV6-1|few|15|NA|TRBJ2-1
CASSEVGGGAHEQFF
TGTGCCAGCAGTGAAGTGGGAGGGGGAGCCCATGAGCAGTTCTTC
>TRBV6-5|NA|16|TRBD2|TRBJ2-1
CASSYSSGGVYNEQFF
TGTGCCAGCAGTTATTCCAGCGGGGGGGTATACAATGAGCAGTTCTTC
>TRBV5-1|few|15|NA|TRBJ2-1
CASSRQAVPYNEQFF
TGCGCCAGCAGCCGCCAGGCTGTGCCTTACAATGAGCAGTTCTTC
>TRBV5-5|NA|14|NA|TRBJ2-5
CASSLEQILGTQYF
TGTGCCAGCAGCTTGGAGCAGATCCTAGGGACCCAGTACTTC
>TRBV20-1|NA|16|NA|TRBJ1-2
CSARGFAGPAEDGYTF
TGCAGTGCTAGGGGGTTCGCGGGGCCGGCCGAAGATGGCTACACCTTC
>TRBV20-1|many|15|TRBD2|TRBJ2-7
CSARDRDYSSYEQYF
TGCAGTGCTAGAGACCGGGACTACAGCTCCTACGAGCAGTACTTC
>TRBV24-1|NA|17|NA|TRBJ2-1
CATSDLGTDSAYNEQFF
TGTGCCACCAGTGATTTAGGGACGGACTCTGCCTACAATGAGCAGTTCTTC
>TRBV7-9|NA|17|TRBD2|TRBJ2-7
CASSLGPGAGSSYEQYF
TGTGCCAGCAGCTTAGGTCCGGGAGCGGGGAGCTCCTACGAGCAGTACTTC
>TRBV20-1|few|14|NA|TRBJ2-3
CSATLDTPQDTQYF
TGCAGTGCTACGCTGGACACCCCACAAGATACGCAGTATTTT
>TRBV7-3|NA|13|NA|TRBJ1-1
CASSGGQSTEAFF
TGTGCCAGCAGCGGTGGGCAGAGCACTGAAGCTTTCTTT
>TRBV5-1|many|16|TRBD2|TRBJ2-7
CASSKEPGLAAYEQYF
TGCGCCAGCAGCAAGGAACCGGGACTAGCGGCCTACGAGCAGTACTTC
>TRBV6-5|few|16|NA|TRBJ2-7
CASSYSGIHTPNEQYF
TGTGCCAGCAGTTACTCGGGCATCCATACGCCCAACGAGCAGTACTTC
>TRBV5-1|medium-sized|16|TRBD2|TRBJ2-3
CASSLTGRASTDTQYF
TGCGCCAGCAGCTTGACGGGGAGGGCATCCACAGATACGCAGTATTTT
>TRBV4-2|NA|16|TRBD2|TRBJ2-3
CASSQGNLAGADTQYF
TGTGCCAGCAGCCAAGGCAACCTAGCGGGAGCAGATACGCAGTATTTT
>TRBV3-1|few|14|NA|TRBJ2-7
CASSPPGAQSEQYF
TGTGCCAGCAGCCCTCCGGGGGCGCAGTCCGAGCAGTACTTC
>TRBV3-1|NA|16|TRBD2|TRBJ2-1
CASSPSAGTSGMWQFF
TGTGCCAGCAGCCCCTCCGCCGGGACTAGCGGTATGTGGCAGTTCTTC
>TRBV29-1|few|14|TRBD1|TRBJ1-1
CSVEGDSWNTEAFF
TGCAGCGTTGAAGGGGACAGTTGGAACACTGAAGCTTTCTTT
>TRBV14|NA|16|TRBD1|TRBJ2-2
CASSQSRTGVTGELFF
TGTGCCAGCAGCCAATCACGGACAGGGGTCACCGGGGAGCTGTTTTTT
>TRBV24-1|many|14|NA|TRBJ2-2
CATSDGRDTGELFF
TGTGCCACCAGTGACGGCAGGGACACCGGGGAGCTGTTTTTT
>TRBV20-1|few|13|NA|TRBJ1-1
CSAKKRTDTEAFF
TGCAGTGCTAAAAAAAGGACAGACACTGAAGCTTTCTTT
>TRBV20-1|NA|14|TRBD2|TRBJ2-5
CSSDASGSAETQYF
TGCAGTTCGGACGCAAGCGGGAGTGCAGAGACCCAGTACTTC
>TRBV30|few|14|TRBD1|TRBJ2-7
CACQPGQGFYEQYF
TGTGCCTGCCAGCCGGGACAGGGGTTCTACGAGCAGTACTTC
>TRBV24-1|NA|19|NA|TRBJ2-2
CATSGSLVAATTHTGELFF
TGTGCCACCAGTGGATCGTTGGTGGCAGCCACAACACATACCGGGGAGCTGTTTTTT
>TRBV7-8|many|15|TRBD1|TRBJ2-1
CASSKYRGSYNEQFF
TGTGCCAGCAGCAAATACAGGGGTTCCTACAATGAGCAGTTCTTC
>TRBV11-2|few|14|TRBD1|TRBJ1-2
CASSLETGLDGYTF
TGTGCCAGCAGCTTAGAGACAGGGCTCGATGGCTACACCTTC
>TRBV10-3|few|15|NA|TRBJ2-7
CAISGDRAPSYEQYF
TGTGCCATCAGTGGGGACCGGGCACCCTCCTACGAGCAGTACTTC
>TRBV4-2|few|15|TRBD1|TRBJ2-1
CASSQAPGQGNEQFF
TGTGCCAGCAGCCAAGCTCCGGGACAGGGCAATGAGCAGTTCTTC
>TRBV5-5|NA|14|NA|TRBJ2-5
CASSLVSNRETQYF
TGTGCCAGCAGCTTGGTCTCGAACCGGGAGACCCAGTACTTC
>TRBV12-3/TRBV12-4|many|13|TRBD2|TRBJ2-7
CASSSGGGGEQYF
TGTGCCAGCAGTTCGGGGGGTGGTGGAGAGCAGTACTTC
>TRBV20-1|NA|14|TRBD1|TRBJ2-7
CSARDQGQIYEQYF
TGCAGTGCTAGAGATCAGGGACAGATCTACGAGCAGTACTTC
>TRBV7-9|few|15|TRBD2|TRBJ2-1
CASSTSGKYHNEQFF
TGTGCCAGCAGCACTAGCGGCAAGTATCACAATGAGCAGTTCTTC
>TRBV29-1|NA|11|NA|TRBJ1-1
CSVESNTEAFF
TGCAGCGTTGAAAGTAACACTGAAGCTTTCTTT
>TRBV29-1|few|13|NA|TRBJ2-1
CSVCRDCHNEQFF
TGCAGCGTTTGTCGGGACTGCCACAATGAGCAGTTCTTC
>TRBV19|NA|14|NA|TRBJ1-1
CASSIRAGGTEAFF
TGTGCCAGTAGTATACGGGCAGGCGGGACTGAAGCTTTCTTT
>TRBV7-6|few|16|NA|TRBJ2-2
CASSLFLGGSTGELFF
TGTGCCAGCAGCTTATTCCTAGGAGGGTCCACCGGGGAGCTGTTTTTT
>TRBV7-2|NA|15|TRBD1|TRBJ1-1
CASNTRLGGGTEAFF
TGTGCCAGCAACACCCGCCTAGGGGGCGGCACTGAAGCTTTCTTT
>TRBV9|NA|15|NA|TRBJ2-7
CASSPSDSSSHEQYF
TGTGCCAGCAGCCCTTCTGATAGTAGCTCCCACGAGCAGTACTTC
>TRBV7-9|NA|15|NA|TRBJ2-7
CASSVGGGRLYEQYF
TGTGCCAGCAGCGTCGGAGGGGGGCGACTCTACGAGCAGTACTTC
>TRBV4-1|NA|13|TRBD1|TRBJ2-7
CASSQGQRYEQYF
TGCGCCAGCAGCCAGGGACAGCGGTACGAGCAGTACTTC
>TRBV6-5|NA|14|NA|TRBJ1-4
CASTYEWGGEKLFF
TGTGCCAGCACCTACGAATGGGGAGGAGAAAAACTGTTTTTT
>TRBV12-3/TRBV12-4|many|15|TRBD1|TRBJ2-1
CASSLGQGAYNEQFF
TGTGCCAGCAGTTTAGGGCAGGGGGCATACAATGAGCAGTTCTTC
>TRBV15|few|15|NA|TRBJ2-2
CATSPETGNTGELFF
TGTGCCACCAGCCCGGAGACAGGGAACACCGGGGAGCTGTTTTTT
>TRBV20-1|NA|21|TRBD2|TRBJ2-1
CSARGGGASMASGRPVFEQFF
TGCAGTGCTAGAGGGGGGGGCGCTAGTATGGCTAGCGGGAGACCCGTCTTCGAGCAGTTCTTC
>TRBV29-1|few|15|NA|TRBJ2-3
CSVPGNALAPDTQYF
TGCAGCGTCCCAGGGAATGCCCTTGCTCCAGATACGCAGTATTTT
>TRBV20-1|many|15|TRBD1|TRBJ2-3
CSARGGGPRIDTQYF
TGCAGTGCTAGAGGAGGGGGCCCCCGGATAGATACGCAGTATTTT